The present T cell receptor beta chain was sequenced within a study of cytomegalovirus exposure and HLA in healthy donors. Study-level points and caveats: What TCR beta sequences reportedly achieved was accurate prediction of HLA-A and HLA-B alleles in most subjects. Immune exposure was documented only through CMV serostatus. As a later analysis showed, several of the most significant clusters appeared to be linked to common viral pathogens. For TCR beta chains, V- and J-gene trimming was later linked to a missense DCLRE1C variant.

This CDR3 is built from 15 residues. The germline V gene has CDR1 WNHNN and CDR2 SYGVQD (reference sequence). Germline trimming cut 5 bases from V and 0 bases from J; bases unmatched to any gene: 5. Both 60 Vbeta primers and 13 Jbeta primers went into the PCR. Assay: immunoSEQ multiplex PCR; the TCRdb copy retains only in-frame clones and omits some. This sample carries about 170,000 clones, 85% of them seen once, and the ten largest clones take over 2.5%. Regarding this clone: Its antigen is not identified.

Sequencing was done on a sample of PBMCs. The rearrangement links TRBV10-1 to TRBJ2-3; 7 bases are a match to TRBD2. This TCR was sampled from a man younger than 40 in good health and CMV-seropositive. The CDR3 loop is CASSRTSASTDTQYF. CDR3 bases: TGCGCCAGCAGTCGGACTAGTGCGAGCACAGATACGCAGTATTTT.